Listed here is a single TCR beta chain. The study reverse transcribed the entire isolated RNA, so it sequenced expressed TCRB transcripts. About 3.57 million reads, on average, came from each naive, central memory and regulatory T cell sample. This table comes from immunoSEQ multiplex PCR, and its TCRdb copy is limited to in-frame clones, with some not included. The sample contains 860,000 or so clones, 15% to 20% of which appear only once. V was trimmed by 1 base and J by 2 bases, leaving 9 bases between them. CDR3 size: 14 residues. In germline, CDR1 is LNHDA, CDR2 SQIVND (reference sequence). All sorted populations exceeded 95% purity. This entry belongs to a study of beta chain features in type 1 diabetes.

Sequences were obtained from naive CD4+ T cells from blood. The sequence was obtained from a woman aged 18-35 years in good health. The rearrangement uses TRBV19 and TRBJ2-7; D possibly matches TRBD1 or TRBD2 (5 bases each). The CDR3 sequence: CASSIGGEPYEQYF. The DNA for the CDR3 is TGTGCCAGTAGTATAGGAGGGGAACCCTACGAGCAGTACTTC.